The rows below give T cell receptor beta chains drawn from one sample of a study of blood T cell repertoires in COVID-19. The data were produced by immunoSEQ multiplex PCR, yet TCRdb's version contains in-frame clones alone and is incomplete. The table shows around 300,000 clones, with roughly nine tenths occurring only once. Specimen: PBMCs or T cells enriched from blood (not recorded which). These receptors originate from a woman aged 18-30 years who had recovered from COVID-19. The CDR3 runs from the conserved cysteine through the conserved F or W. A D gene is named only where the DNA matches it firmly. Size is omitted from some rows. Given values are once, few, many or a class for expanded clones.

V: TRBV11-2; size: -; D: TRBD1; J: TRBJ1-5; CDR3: CASSSTGTEGHQPQHF; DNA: TGTGCCAGCAGCTCAACCGGGACAGAAGGGCATCAGCCCCAGCATTTT
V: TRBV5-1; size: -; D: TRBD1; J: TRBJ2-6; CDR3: CASSGTESGANVLTF; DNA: TGCGCCAGCAGCGGGACAGAATCTGGGGCCAACGTCCTGACTTTC
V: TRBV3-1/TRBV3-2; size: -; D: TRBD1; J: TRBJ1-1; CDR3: CASSRDRDVSEAFF; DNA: TGTGCCAGCAGCCGGGACAGGGATGTGTCTGAAGCTTTCTTT
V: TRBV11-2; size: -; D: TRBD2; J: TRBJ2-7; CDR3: CASSSPTAGGSYEQYF; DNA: TGTGCCAGCAGCTCCCCCACGGCGGGAGGCTCCTACGAGCAGTACTTC
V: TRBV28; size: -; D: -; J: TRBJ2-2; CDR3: CASKRDSSNTGELFF; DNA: TGTGCCAGCAAACGGGACTCCTCGAACACCGGGGAGCTGTTTTTT
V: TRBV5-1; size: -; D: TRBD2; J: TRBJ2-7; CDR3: CASSLAPSGGTYEQYF; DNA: TGCGCCAGCAGCTTGGCCCCTAGCGGGGGCACCTACGAGCAGTACTTC
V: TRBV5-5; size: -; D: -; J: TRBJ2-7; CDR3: CASSSDRKREQYF; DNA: TGTGCCAGCAGCTCCGACAGGAAGCGCGAGCAGTACTTC
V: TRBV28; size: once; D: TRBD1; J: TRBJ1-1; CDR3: CASSLGGTGSMNTEAFF; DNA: TGTGCCAGCAGTTTAGGAGGGACAGGTAGCATGAACACTGAAGCTTTCTTT
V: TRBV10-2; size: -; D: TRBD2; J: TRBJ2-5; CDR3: CASSGLAGGPYQETQYF; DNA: TGCGCCAGCAGTGGGCTAGCGGGGGGCCCGTACCAAGAGACCCAGTACTTC
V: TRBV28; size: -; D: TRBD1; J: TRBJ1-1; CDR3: CASSLWVDRVTEAFF; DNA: TGTGCCAGCAGTTTGTGGGTAGACAGGGTCACTGAAGCTTTCTTT
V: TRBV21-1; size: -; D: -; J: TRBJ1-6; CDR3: CASIRRTGNSPLHF; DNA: TGTGCCAGCATCCGACGAACAGGGAATTCACCCCTCCACTTT
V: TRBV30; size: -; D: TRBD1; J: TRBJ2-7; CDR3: CAWRGAGGPYEQYF; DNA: TGTGCCTGGAGGGGGGCAGGGGGCCCCTACGAGCAGTACTTC
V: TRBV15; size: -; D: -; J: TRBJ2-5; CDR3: CATSRDNRERETQYF; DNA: TGTGCCACCAGCAGAGATAACAGGGAAAGGGAGACCCAGTACTTC
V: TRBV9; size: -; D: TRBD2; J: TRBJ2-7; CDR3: CASSVEGLAGTGREQYF; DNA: TGTGCCAGCAGCGTAGAGGGGCTAGCGGGAACGGGGCGGGAGCAGTACTTC
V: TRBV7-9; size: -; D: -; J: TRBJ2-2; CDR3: CASSLGAGNTGELFF; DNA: TGTGCCAGCAGCTTAGGGGCAGGGAACACCGGGGAGCTGTTTTTT
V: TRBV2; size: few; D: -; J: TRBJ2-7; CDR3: CASSPWAAAYEQYF; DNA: TGTGCCAGCAGCCCCTGGGCAGCAGCCTACGAGCAGTACTTC